This T cell receptor (beta chain) was captured by sequencing in a study of cytomegalovirus exposure and HLA in healthy donors. Trimming removed 0 bases from V and 3 bases from J, with 13 bases in between. Germline V gene lookup returns CDR1 SGHRS and CDR2 YFSETQ. The length of the CDR3 is 15 residues. 60 Vbeta and 13 Jbeta primers were used in PCR. Using immunoSEQ multiplex PCR, the repertoire was profiled, and TCRdb retains in-frame clones only, with some absent. The table shows about 150,000 clones, with 78% occurring only once. This TCR was recovered from a man aged 35 to 55 in good health and CMV-seropositive. What was sequenced was PBMCs. The gene calls are TRBV5-1 and TRBJ2-7, with TRBD2 as a possible D gene (6 bases). CDR3 DNA sequence: TGCGCCAGCAGCTTGGCCCATAGCGGCATCTACGAGCAGTACTTC. Amino acid sequence: CASSLAHSGIYEQYF. Supplemented by reference TRBV5-1 and TRBJ2-7, the full variable domain reads KAGVTQTPRYLIKTRGQQVTLSCSPISGHRSVSWYQQTPGQGLQFLFEYFSETQRNKGNFPGRFSGRQFSNSRSEMNVSTLELGDSALYLCASSLAHSGIYEQYFGPGTRLTVT.